This is a list of T cell receptor beta chains from one sample in a study of T cell changes during pregnancy in multiple sclerosis. Sequencing used immunoSEQ multiplex PCR; TCRdb keeps in-frame clones, though not all of them. The sample yields around 69,000 clones, 90% to 95% seen once. The material sequenced was peripheral blood, taken in the second trimester of pregnancy. Source of these receptors: a female donor in good health, enrolled as a control in a pregnancy study. Each CDR3 is given with its conserved first and last residue. A D gene is named only where the DNA matches it firmly. Some rows have no size entry. The others give once, few or many, or a class for an expanded clone.

V: TRBV7-9; J: TRBJ2-1; D: TRBD2; size: -; CDR3: CASSPGLAGLNEQFF; DNA: TGTGCCAGCAGCCCCGGACTAGCGGGGCTCAATGAGCAGTTCTTC
V: TRBV11-1; J: TRBJ2-1; D: -; size: once; CDR3: CASSLGAPEQFF; DNA: TGTGCCAGCAGCCTGGGGGCCCCTGAGCAGTTCTTC
V: TRBV7-9; J: TRBJ2-5; D: -; size: -; CDR3: CASSLLVIGETQYF; DNA: TGTGCCAGCAGCTTATTGGTTATCGGGGAGACCCAGTACTTC
V: TRBV28; J: TRBJ1-1; D: -; size: -; CDR3: CASSPVKGVEAFF; DNA: TGTGCCAGCAGCCCAGTCAAGGGAGTCGAAGCTTTCTTT
V: TRBV5-6; J: TRBJ1-4; D: -; size: -; CDR3: CASSFRGAILTEKLFF; DNA: TGTGCCAGCAGCTTCCGGGGGGCCATTCTTACTGAAAAACTGTTTTTT
V: TRBV28; J: TRBJ1-3; D: -; size: -; CDR3: CASSLSSSGNTIYF; DNA: TGTGCCAGCAGTTTATCGAGCTCTGGAAACACCATATATTTT
V: TRBV30; J: TRBJ1-6; D: -; size: -; CDR3: CAWCGQSYNSPLHF; DNA: TGTGCCTGGTGCGGACAGTCTTATAATTCACCCCTCCACTTT
V: TRBV2; J: TRBJ2-3; D: -; size: -; CDR3: CASRRTGDTQYF; DNA: TGTGCCAGCAGGAGGACTGGAGATACGCAGTATTTT
V: TRBV18; J: TRBJ1-4; D: -; size: -; CDR3: CASSPVQLNEKLFF; DNA: TGTGCCAGCTCACCGGTCCAACTTAATGAAAAACTGTTTTTT
V: TRBV5-7; J: TRBJ1-6; D: -; size: -; CDR3: CASSSDGRPGKSPLHF; DNA: TGTGCCAGCAGCTCGGATGGGCGTCCAGGGAAGTCACCCCTCCACTTT
V: TRBV28; J: TRBJ2-1; D: -; size: -; CDR3: CASHRWGDNEQFF; DNA: TGTGCCAGTCATCGCTGGGGGGATAATGAGCAGTTCTTC
V: TRBV29-1; J: TRBJ2-1; D: -; size: -; CDR3: CSLLAGLNEQFF; DNA: TGCAGCCTCCTGGCGGGTTTGAATGAGCAGTTCTTC
V: TRBV5-5; J: TRBJ1-2; D: -; size: -; CDR3: CASSLKGSLHYGYTF; DNA: TGTGCCAGCAGCTTGAAGGGGTCCCTTCACTATGGCTACACCTTC
V: TRBV9; J: TRBJ1-4; D: -; size: -; CDR3: CASSVGFAGTGYGDEKLFF; DNA: TGTGCCAGCAGCGTAGGGTTCGCGGGTACAGGGTATGGAGATGAAAAACTGTTTTTT
V: TRBV28; J: TRBJ2-6; D: -; size: -; CDR3: CASSRGAAGANVLTF; DNA: TGTGCCAGCAGTCGTGGCGCGGCTGGGGCCAACGTCCTGACTTTC
V: TRBV19; J: TRBJ2-1; D: -; size: few; CDR3: CASSLLLENEQFF; DNA: TGTGCCAGTAGTCTCCTTTTGGAGAATGAGCAGTTCTTC
V: TRBV7-9; J: TRBJ1-4; D: TRBD1; size: -; CDR3: CASSPARDRGGVVF; DNA: TGTGCCAGCAGCCCAGCCCGGGACAGGGGGGGAGTGGTTTTT
V: TRBV5-1; J: TRBJ1-6; D: -; size: few; CDR3: CASSEDSFGGVNSPLHF; DNA: TGCGCCAGCAGCGAGGACAGCTTTGGAGGCGTCAATTCACCCCTCCACTTT
V: TRBV5-1; J: TRBJ2-1; D: -; size: -; CDR3: CASSFGYPRNEQFF; DNA: TGCGCCAGCAGCTTCGGTTACCCCCGCAATGAGCAGTTCTTC
V: TRBV5-4; J: TRBJ1-1; D: TRBD1; size: -; CDR3: CASSLPQGASNTEAFF; DNA: TGTGCCAGCAGCTTGCCTCAGGGGGCTTCTAACACTGAAGCTTTCTTT
V: TRBV6-5; J: TRBJ1-1; D: -; size: -; CDR3: CASSPSRVGTEAFF; DNA: TGTGCCAGCAGTCCATCCAGGGTAGGCACTGAAGCTTTCTTT
V: TRBV4-3; J: TRBJ1-3; D: TRBD1; size: few; CDR3: CASSQRTGAGNTIYF; DNA: TGCGCCAGCAGCCAGAGAACAGGGGCCGGAAACACCATATATTTT
V: TRBV30; J: TRBJ1-3; D: -; size: -; CDR3: CAWSDETASGNTIYF; DNA: TGTGCCTGGAGTGACGAGACAGCCTCTGGAAACACCATATATTTT
V: TRBV6-5; J: TRBJ1-2; D: -; size: -; CDR3: CASRQFSSRDGYTF; DNA: TGTGCCAGCAGGCAGTTCAGTTCACGGGATGGCTACACCTTC
V: TRBV4-2; J: TRBJ2-4; D: -; size: -; CDR3: CASSQGGAGVLNIQYF; DNA: TGTGCCAGCAGCCAAGGCGGTGCAGGGGTGCTAAACATTCAGTACTTC
V: TRBV7-9; J: TRBJ2-5; D: -; size: -; CDR3: CASSLGEVVQETQYF; DNA: TGTGCCAGCAGCTTAGGAGAGGTGGTCCAAGAGACCCAGTACTTC
V: TRBV4-1; J: TRBJ2-5; D: -; size: -; CDR3: CASSQNSQETQYF; DNA: TGCGCCAGCAGCCAAAACAGTCAAGAGACCCAGTACTTC
V: TRBV7-2; J: TRBJ2-4; D: TRBD1; size: -; CDR3: CASSLGRDRLEDF; DNA: TGTGCCAGCAGCTTAGGTCGGGACAGGCTCGAGGACTTC
V: TRBV2; J: TRBJ2-3; D: -; size: -; CDR3: CASSEEGRRDTQYF; DNA: TGTGCCAGCAGTGAAGAGGGGAGGAGAGATACGCAGTATTTT
V: TRBV4-1; J: TRBJ1-3; D: -; size: -; CDR3: CASSQGVSNTIYF; DNA: TGCGCCAGCAGCCAAGGTGTTTCGAACACCATATATTTT
V: TRBV4-2; J: TRBJ2-2; D: TRBD2; size: -; CDR3: CASSQDGRLTNTGELFF; DNA: TGTGCCAGCAGCCAAGACGGGAGGTTGACGAACACCGGGGAGCTGTTTTTT
V: TRBV6-5; J: TRBJ1-2; D: -; size: once; CDR3: CASSYSRDLGGYTF; DNA: TGTGCCAGCAGTTACTCGCGGGATCTGGGTGGCTACACCTTC
V: TRBV18; J: TRBJ2-1; D: TRBD1; size: -; CDR3: CASSPTGGYEQFF; DNA: TGTGCCAGCTCACCTACAGGGGGCTATGAGCAGTTCTTC
V: TRBV6-5; J: TRBJ1-5; D: TRBD1; size: once; CDR3: CASSQGQGFNQPQHF; DNA: TGTGCCAGCAGTCAGGGACAGGGTTTTAATCAGCCCCAGCATTTT
V: TRBV19; J: TRBJ2-3; D: -; size: -; CDR3: CASTPPQYF; DNA: TGTGCCAGTACTCCCCCTCAGTATTTT
V: TRBV2; J: TRBJ1-6; D: -; size: -; CDR3: CASSDARGYSPLHF; DNA: TGTGCCAGCAGCGACGCGAGAGGGTATTCACCCCTCCACTTT
V: TRBV29-1; J: TRBJ2-4; D: -; size: -; CDR3: CSVRGSRKNIQYF; DNA: TGCAGCGTTCGGGGGTCTCGTAAAAACATTCAGTACTTC
V: TRBV18; J: TRBJ1-1; D: -; size: once; CDR3: CASPNRAGMNTEAFF; DNA: TGTGCCAGCCCAAACAGGGCCGGGATGAACACTGAAGCTTTCTTT
V: TRBV7-2; J: TRBJ2-1; D: TRBD2; size: -; CDR3: CASGTSGGATYNEQFF; DNA: TGTGCCAGCGGGACTAGCGGGGGGGCGACCTACAATGAGCAGTTCTTC
V: TRBV4-1; J: TRBJ2-3; D: -; size: -; CDR3: CASSRDWTDTQYF; DNA: TGCGCCAGCAGCCGGGACTGGACAGATACGCAGTATTTT
V: TRBV6-5; J: TRBJ1-2; D: -; size: -; CDR3: CASSYGGASGYTF; DNA: TGTGCCAGCAGTTACGGCGGGGCCTCTGGCTACACCTTC
V: TRBV19; J: TRBJ2-2; D: -; size: -; CDR3: CATHLTGTGNTGELFF; DNA: TGTGCCACCCATTTAACCGGAACAGGGAACACCGGGGAGCTGTTTTTT
V: TRBV4-3; J: TRBJ2-3; D: -; size: -; CDR3: CASSQEGGTDTQYF; DNA: TGCGCCAGCAGCCAAGAAGGGGGAACAGATACGCAGTATTTT
V: TRBV5-1; J: TRBJ1-3; D: -; size: -; CDR3: CASSLGGRNSGNTIYF; DNA: TGCGCCAGCAGCTTAGGGGGACGGAACTCTGGAAACACCATATATTTT
V: TRBV19; J: TRBJ1-5; D: -; size: -; CDR3: CASGRGARNSNQPQHF; DNA: TGTGCCAGCGGGAGGGGGGCGAGGAATAGCAATCAGCCCCAGCATTTT
V: TRBV2; J: TRBJ2-1; D: -; size: once; CDR3: CASSVSQLSSYNEQFF; DNA: TGTGCCAGCAGTGTTAGCCAGTTGAGCTCCTACAATGAGCAGTTCTTC
V: TRBV28; J: TRBJ2-5; D: TRBD1; size: -; CDR3: CASSLALRDSRRVKTQYF; DNA: TGTGCCAGCAGTTTAGCCCTCCGGGACAGTCGCCGGGTTAAGACCCAGTACTTC